The 31 T cell receptor beta chains given below trace back to one sample, sequenced in a study of shared clonotypes between healthy human individuals. CD8 cells classed as naive were CD45RO-negative and positively selected for CCR7, excluding terminally differentiated effector memory CD45RA+ cells. Profiling relied on immunoSEQ multiplex PCR, and the TCRdb table lists in-frame clones only, not all of them. The sample carries 2 million to 2.5 million clones, about 95% recorded once. Sequencing input: naive CD8+ T cells sorted from blood. The receptors were gathered from a man aged 18-30 years in good health.

This clone came up a few times. J is TRBJ2-5 and V is TRBV5-1, with D maybe TRBD2 (5 bases). Germline CDR1 reads SGHRS; CDR2 reads YFSETQ. Trimming left V 3 bases short and J 3 bases short, with 9 bases between. CDR3 length: 13 residues. DNA for the CDR3: TGCGCCAGCAGCTCGATCGGGGAAGAGACCCAGTACTTC. Protein: CASSSIGEETQYF.

This clone came up once. This rearrangement joins TRBV28 to TRBJ1-4, with TRBD1 as a possible D gene (5 bases). The germline gives CDR1 MDHEN, CDR2 SYDVKM. V shed 8 bases and J shed 0 bases, with 13 bases lying between them. The CDR3 spans 15 residues. CDR3 nucleotide sequence: TGTGCCAGCGGAGGTCGAGGGGCAACTAATGAAAAACTGTTTTTT. Translation: CASGGRGATNEKLFF.

This sequence joins TRBV15 and TRBJ1-5, with D tentatively TRBD1 (5 bases). This CDR3 is built from 17 residues. The ends were cut back, 5 bases at V and 10 bases at J, with 27 bases in the middle. Germline CDR1 LNHNV, CDR2 YYDKDF (reference sequence). The CDR3 nucleotides read TGTGCCACCAGCGCAATTGCGAAGGGGATGGGATTAATTCCCCAGCATTTT. Translated, it gives CATSAIAKGMGLIPQHF. Together with reference TRBV15 and TRBJ1-5, the CDR3 gives the full variable domain: DAMVIQNPRYQVTQFGKPVTLSCSQTLNHNVMYWYQQKSSQAPKLLFHYYDKDFNNEADTPDNFQSRRPNTSFCFLDIRSPGLGDTAMYLCATSAIAKGMGLIPQHFGDGTRLSIL.

The chain carries TRBV5-4 and TRBJ2-7, with 11 bases identical to TRBD1. The trim removed 4 bases at V and 5 bases at J, leaving 8 bases unmatched. There are 15 residues in the CDR3. Germline loops: CDR1 SGHNT, CDR2 YYREEE (reference sequence). CDR3 amino acids: CASSPDRGQLNEQYF. CDR3 sequence (DNA): TGTGCCAGCAGCCCGGACAGGGGGCAATTAAACGAGCAGTACTTC.

The chain employs TRBV25-1 and TRBJ1-1, with D hard to call. Germline V gives CDR1 MGHDK, CDR2 SYGVNS. V was cut by 4 bases and J by 11 bases, with 14 bases left in between. There are 12 residues in the CDR3. The CDR3, as DNA: TGTGCCAGCAGTGGCGAGTTGGTTGGGGCTTTCTTT. It yields the protein CASSGELVGAFF. Full variable domain (remainder filled in from reference TRBV25-1 and TRBJ1-1): EADIYQTPRYLVIGTGKKITLECSQTMGHDKMYWYQQDPGMELHLIHYSYGVNSTEKGDLSSESTVSRIRTEHFPLTLESARPSHTSQYLCASSGELVGAFFGQGTRLTVV.

The chain recombines TRBV9 with TRBJ1-2; D uncertain. V lost 0 bases and J lost 6, with 12 bases in between. In germline, CDR1 is SGDLS, CDR2 YYNGEE. The CDR3 has 14 amino acids. In nucleotides, the CDR3 is TGTGCCAGCAGCGTAGGGCCTTTTACGAATGGCTACACCTTC. Encoded protein: CASSVGPFTNGYTF.

The chain joins TRBV27 to TRBJ2-7; TRBD2 matches 9 bases. The CDR3 contains 17 residues. J lost 2 bases, V lost 5 bases, and 13 bases had no gene match. Per germline, CDR1 MNHEY and CDR2 SMNVEV (reference sequence). The CDR3 spells CASSPSLSGGLAYEQYF. The CDR3 DNA reads as TGTGCCAGCAGTCCGTCCCTTAGCGGGGGCCTCGCCTACGAGCAGTACTTC.

The rearrangement joins TRBV10-3 to TRBJ1-2, with 7 bases identical to TRBD1. J lost 3 bases, V lost 7 bases, and 8 bases had no gene match. The CDR3 consists of 14 residues. CDR1 and CDR2 from the germline V gene are ENHRY and SYGVKD. The CDR3 DNA sequence: TGTGCCATCACTACAGGGGAAAGCGACTATGGCTACACCTTC. This sequence encodes CAITTGESDYGYTF.

The genes are TRBV10-1 and TRBJ2-1, with 13 bases fitting TRBD2. The CDR3 extends over 17 amino acids. The junction had 6 bases not matched to a gene; V was cut back by 6 bases and J by 1 base. Germline CDR1 and CDR2: WNHNN and SYGVQD (reference sequence). The CDR3: CASSSTSGRGSYNEQFF. The CDR3 bases are TGCGCCAGCAGCTCCACTAGCGGGAGGGGGTCCTACAATGAGCAGTTCTTC.

V gene TRBV5-6 combines with J gene TRBJ2-7; maybe TRBD2 (7 bases). The germline gives CDR1 SGHDT, CDR2 YYEEEE. Trimming took 6 bases from V and 3 from J, leaving 19 bases between them. CDR3 length equals 15 residues. The CDR3 loop is CASTVAGADYYEQYF. The CDR3 nucleotides are TGTGCCAGCACCGTGGCGGGGGCTGACTACTACGAGCAGTACTTC.

The chain carries TRBV9 and TRBJ2-7, with D uncertain. The V end was cut by 0 bases, the J end by 7 bases, with 8 bases between. The CDR3 is 12 residues long. Per germline, CDR1 SGDLS and CDR2 YYNGEE. The CDR3 here is CASSVDPGEQYF. DNA for the CDR3: TGTGCCAGCAGCGTAGATCCCGGGGAGCAGTACTTC.

This chain links TRBV5-6 with TRBJ2-7, with D uncertain. V shed 1 base and J shed 3 bases, with 11 bases lying between them. This CDR3 region has 14 residues. From germline, CDR1 is SGHDT and CDR2 YYEEEE. This CDR3 reads CASSLKSIDYEQYF. The CDR3 nucleotides are TGTGCCAGCAGCTTGAAGAGCATTGACTACGAGCAGTACTTC.

The chain carries TRBV5-1 and TRBJ1-5; no firm D call. The V end lost 0 bases, the J end lost 0 bases, and 7 bases lay between the germline ends. In germline, CDR1 is SGHRS, CDR2 YFSETQ. The CDR3 extends over 15 amino acids. DNA for the CDR3: TGCGCCAGCAGCTTGGGGCAGGATAGCAATCAGCCCCAGCATTTT. This gives the protein CASSLGQDSNQPQHF.

V usage is TRBV7-8 and J usage is TRBJ2-6; D gene unclear. Trimming took 2 bases from V and 0 from J, leaving 17 bases between them. Germline CDR1 is SGHVS and CDR2 is FQNEAQ. The CDR3 covers 19 residues. CDR3 residues: CASSLNGWADNSGANVLTF. Here the CDR3 DNA reads TGTGCCAGCAGCTTAAATGGGTGGGCTGATAACTCTGGGGCCAACGTCCTGACTTTC.

This clone was found once. This chain uses TRBV15 with TRBJ2-7; 9 bases fit TRBD1. The V segment lost 6 bases and the J segment 2 bases; nucleotides outside the gene matches: 8. CDR1 and CDR2 from the germline V gene are LNHNV and YYDKDF (reference sequence). The CDR3 consists of 15 residues. The CDR3 DNA is TGTGCCACCAGAAACCCGGGACAGGGTGCCTACGAGCAGTACTTC. It is translated as CATRNPGQGAYEQYF.

This chain joins TRBV7-6 and TRBJ1-1, with D unresolved. CDR1 is SGHVS and CDR2 is FNYEAQ in the germline V gene. The CDR3 consists of 14 residues. Trimming stripped 7 bases from V and 0 bases from J, with 12 bases between. The CDR3 coding sequence is TGTGCCAGCACCAATGGACTCCTGAACACTGAAGCTTTCTTT. Amino acids: CASTNGLLNTEAFF.

The J gene is TRBJ2-7, the V gene TRBV6-1; tentative D call: TRBD1 (5 bases). Trimming took 2 bases from V and 2 from J, leaving 13 bases between them. Germline CDR1 is MNHNS and CDR2 is SASEGT. CDR3 length equals 15 residues. CDR3 sequence: CASSEYQGKAYEQYF. The CDR3, as DNA: TGTGCCAGCAGTGAATACCAGGGAAAGGCCTACGAGCAGTACTTC.

This chain connects TRBV10-3 to TRBJ2-2; 7 bases are a match to TRBD2. Germline V CDR1 and CDR2: ENHRY, SYGVKD. This CDR3 spans 18 amino acids. V lost 0 bases, J lost 7 bases, and 14 bases stayed unmatched. The CDR3 nucleotides are TGTGCCATCAGTGAGTCGAAGTCGGCTAGCGGAGGATACGGGGAGCTGTTTTTT. It codes for CAISESKSASGGYGELFF.

The chain links TRBV19 to TRBJ2-7; D is unclear. CDR1 is LNHDA and CDR2 is SQIVND in the germline V gene (reference sequence). The V end lost 5 bases, the J end lost 3 bases, and 11 bases lay between the germline ends. The length of the CDR3 is 13 residues. The CDR3 spells CASSADFGYEQYF. In nucleotides, the CDR3 is TGTGCCAGTAGTGCTGACTTTGGCTACGAGCAGTACTTC. The full variable domain, in which reference TRBV19 and TRBJ2-7 provide the parts outside the CDR3, is DGGITQSPKYLFRKEGQNVTLSCEQNLNHDAMYWYRQDPGQGLRLIYYSQIVNDFQKGDIAEGYSVSREKKESFPLTVTSAQKNPTAFYLCASSADFGYEQYFGPGTRLTVT.

This sequence joins TRBV5-1 and TRBJ2-3; D unclear. CDR3 size: 11 residues. Germline CDR1 SGHRS, CDR2 YFSETQ. Trimming cost V 1 base and J 6 bases, with 3 bases left between them. The chain's CDR3 is CASSLYDTQYF. The CDR3 nucleotides read TGCGCCAGCAGCTTGTACGATACGCAGTATTTT.

The rearrangement uses TRBV27 and TRBJ1-1; weak D call: TRBD1 (6 bases). Germline CDR1 MNHEY, CDR2 SMNVEV (reference sequence). Trimming removed 6 bases from V and 5 bases from J, with 22 bases in between. The CDR3 is 16 residues long. CDR3 sequence: CASSSPDSEKETEAFF. For the CDR3, the DNA is TGTGCCAGCAGCTCCCCGGACAGTGAGAAGGAGACTGAAGCTTTCTTT.

This sequence joins TRBV6-1 and TRBJ1-4; the D gene is possibly TRBD1 (5 bases). The CDR3 is 20 amino acids. V lost 2 bases, J lost 6 bases, and 28 bases lay in between. Germline assignment: CDR1 MNHNS and CDR2 SASEGT. CDR3 coding DNA: TGTGCCAGCAGTGAAAGAGTGGGTCCAGGGAGATTGGATCGGTATGAAAAACTGTTTTTT. This gives the protein CASSERVGPGRLDRYEKLFF.

V gene TRBV5-4 combines with J gene TRBJ2-5; 8 bases are a match to TRBD1. V shed 2 bases, J shed 3 bases, and the junction held 6 bases outside the gene matches. Germline lookup yields CDR1 SGHNT and CDR2 YYREEE (reference sequence). The CDR3 has 15 residues. The CDR3 protein is CASSFRGQLKETQYF. CDR3 DNA: TGTGCCAGCAGCTTCAGGGGGCAGTTGAAAGAGACCCAGTACTTC.

The rearrangement joins TRBV11-2 to TRBJ2-7, with 9 bases aligning to TRBD1. This CDR3 has 15 residues. Germline CDR1 is SGHAT and CDR2 is FQNNGV. Trimming cost V 7 bases and J 5 bases; bases outside gene matches: 12. DNA of the CDR3: TGTGCCAGCAACATAGGGGTGGGACAGGGCGACGAGCAGTACTTC. Encoded protein: CASNIGVGQGDEQYF.

The V call is TRBV6-5, the J call TRBJ2-7; 7 bases match TRBD2. Germline V lookup: CDR1 MNHEY, CDR2 SVGAGI. The CDR3 covers 14 residues. V gave up 8 bases and J gave up 5 bases; unmatched junction bases: 12. The chain's CDR3 is CASAPTSARHEQYF. The CDR3 coding sequence is TGTGCCAGCGCCCCCACTAGCGCCCGGCACGAGCAGTACTTC.

This clone was seen only once. The V gene is TRBV6-1, the J gene TRBJ2-5, with TRBD2 matching 8 bases. The CDR3 sequence is 14 residues long. The V segment lost 7 bases and the J segment 6 bases; nucleotides outside the gene matches: 10. Germline loops: CDR1 MNHNS, CDR2 SASEGT. DNA for the CDR3: TGTGCCAGCAAAGGACTAGCCTCTCCCAAGACCCAGTACTTC. It specifies CASKGLASPKTQYF.

The chain couples TRBV29-1 to TRBJ1-4, with 8 positions matching TRBD1. Germline V CDR1 and CDR2: SQVTM, ANQGSEA. This CDR3 has 15 amino acids. The junction had 12 bases not matched to a gene; V was cut back by 7 bases and J by 5 bases. CDR3 in amino acids: CSAWGPGQDNEKLFF. The DNA of the CDR3 is TGCAGCGCCTGGGGCCCGGGACAGGACAATGAAAAACTGTTTTTT.

This clone was detected only once. V is TRBV6-5 and J is TRBJ2-5, with D maybe TRBD1 (6 bases). Germline V lookup: CDR1 MNHEY, CDR2 SVGAGI. V was pared by 5 bases and J by 0 bases, with 7 bases between. The CDR3 totals 13 residues. The chain's CDR3 is CASSDRYQETQYF. DNA of the CDR3: TGTGCCAGCAGTGACAGGTACCAAGAGACCCAGTACTTC.

V is TRBV4-1 and J is TRBJ1-6; D unclear. The length of the CDR3 is 16 residues. Germline assignment: CDR1 MGHRA and CDR2 YSYEKL. V lost 3 bases to trimming and J lost 1 base, with 10 bases between them. CDR3 coding DNA: TGCGCCAGCAGCCAGCACGTAGTATCCTATAATTCACCCCTCCACTTT. Its translation: CASSQHVVSYNSPLHF.

In nucleotides, the CDR3 is TGTGCCAGCAGTGAAGAGGGACAGGGGGCGGGAGGCACCTTC. It encodes CASSEEGQGAGGTF. The gene calls are TRBV6-1 and TRBJ1-2; 12 bases fit TRBD1. Germline CDR1 is MNHNS and CDR2 is SASEGT. V lost 1 base to trimming and J lost 13 bases; unmatched junction nucleotides: 7. The CDR3 has 14 residues.

This clone was detected only once. V gene TRBV27 combines with J gene TRBJ1-1; D uncertain. CDR1 and CDR2 from the germline V gene are MNHEY and SMNVEV (reference sequence). V was pared by 5 bases and J by 4 bases, with 11 bases between. The CDR3 runs to 13 residues. The CDR3 is CASSPGVSTEAFF. The CDR3 DNA reads as TGTGCCAGCAGTCCTGGGGTATCCACTGAAGCTTTCTTT.